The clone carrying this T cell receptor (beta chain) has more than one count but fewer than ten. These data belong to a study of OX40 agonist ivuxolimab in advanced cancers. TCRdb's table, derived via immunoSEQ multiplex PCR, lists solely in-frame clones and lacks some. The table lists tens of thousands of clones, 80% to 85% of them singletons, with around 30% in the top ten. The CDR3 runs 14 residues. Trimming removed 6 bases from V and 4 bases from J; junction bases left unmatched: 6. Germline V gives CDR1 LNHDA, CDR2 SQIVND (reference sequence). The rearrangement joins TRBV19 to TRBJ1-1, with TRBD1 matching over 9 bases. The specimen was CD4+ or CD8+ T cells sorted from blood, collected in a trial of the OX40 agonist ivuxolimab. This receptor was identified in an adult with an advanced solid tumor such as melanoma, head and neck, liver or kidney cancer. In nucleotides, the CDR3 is TGTGCCAGTAGCCAGACAGGGGGGGCCACTGAAGCTTTCTTT. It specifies CASSQTGGATEAFF.